The 5 T cell receptor beta chains in this list originate from one sample, sequenced in a study of siplizumab effects on memory and regulatory T cells. For these TCRs, the target antigens are not known. Some clones are missing from TCRdb's copy, which holds only in-frame ones; the method was immunoSEQ multiplex PCR. The sample lists 9,700 or so clones; around two fifths were seen once. The authors cocultured the mixed lymphocyte reaction cells at 37 degrees C for less than seven days. The sample consisted of CFSE-low (dividing) CD4+ T cells sorted from an allogeneic mixed lymphocyte reaction. Receptors originate from a human donor in good health; the cells came from an allogeneic mixed lymphocyte reaction.

The sample holds a few counts of this clone. This chain connects TRBV10-3 to TRBJ1-1; no definite D call. Trimming left V 0 bases short and J 6 bases short, with 14 bases between. Germline loops: CDR1 ENHRY, CDR2 SYGVKD. CDR3 length: 15 amino acids. CDR3 sequence (DNA): TGTGCCATCAGTGAGTCAGCTGGGGTGAAGCCTGAAGCTTTCTTT. Translated: CAISESAGVKPEAFF.

J is TRBJ2-7 and V is TRBV11-1; 12 bases are a match to TRBD2. The CDR3 has 15 residues. Unmatched junction bases numbered 9, after V lost 5 bases and J lost 7 bases. Germline V gene sequence: CDR1 SGHAT, CDR2 FQDESV (reference sequence). DNA of the CDR3: TGTGCCAGCAGCGACCGACTAGCGGGAGTGAATGAGCAGTACTTC. Translating gives CASSDRLAGVNEQYF.

The chain is built from TRBV7-9 and TRBJ1-3; D remains ambiguous. The CDR3 length is 18 residues. Trimming pared 2 bases from V and 1 base from J, leaving 18 bases between. CDR1 is SEHNR, CDR2 FQNEAQ, per germline (reference sequence). In nucleotides, the CDR3 is TGTGCCAGCAGCTTATCCAGACTTAGGCTCACATCTGGAAACACCATATATTTT. It specifies CASSLSRLRLTSGNTIYF.

This clone was seen a handful of times. The V and J genes are TRBV5-1 and TRBJ1-2; TRBD1 is a possible D gene (5 bases). The CDR3 has 14 amino acids. CDR1 SGHRS and CDR2 YFSETQ come from the germline V gene. Trimming removed 1 base from V and 4 bases from J, with 11 bases in between. CDR3 protein: CASSLSREIYGYTF. For the CDR3, the DNA is TGCGCCAGCAGCTTGTCCAGGGAAATCTATGGCTACACCTTC.

The chain couples TRBV12-5 to TRBJ2-3, with D possibly TRBD1 on 5 matching bases. Trimming cost V 5 bases and J 3 bases, with 18 bases left between them. Germline V lookup: CDR1 LGHNT, CDR2 FRNRAP. The CDR3 is 16 residues long. CDR3 sequence reads: CASGRGEGVGTDTQYF. DNA for the CDR3: TGTGCTAGTGGTCGTGGGGAAGGGGTTGGTACAGATACGCAGTATTTT.